This T cell receptor (beta chain) was captured by sequencing in a study of cytomegalovirus exposure and HLA in healthy donors. This CDR3 spans 15 amino acids. Trimming removed 6 bases at V and 11 bases at J, with 25 bases between. CDR1 MNHNS and CDR2 SASEGT come from the germline V gene. The primer mix had 60 Vbeta and 13 Jbeta primers. This table comes from immunoSEQ multiplex PCR, and its TCRdb copy is limited to in-frame clones, with some not included. The data contain over 110,000 clones, approximately 84% of them singletons. V gene TRBV6-1 combines with J gene TRBJ1-1; weak D call: TRBD1 (5 bases). The specimen was PBMCs. The origin of this receptor is a woman aged 60 to 75 in good health and CMV-seropositive. CDR3 loop: CASSPGDSWGRGAFF. The CDR3 nucleotides read TGTGCCAGCAGCCCGGGGGACTCTTGGGGACGGGGGGCTTTCTTT.